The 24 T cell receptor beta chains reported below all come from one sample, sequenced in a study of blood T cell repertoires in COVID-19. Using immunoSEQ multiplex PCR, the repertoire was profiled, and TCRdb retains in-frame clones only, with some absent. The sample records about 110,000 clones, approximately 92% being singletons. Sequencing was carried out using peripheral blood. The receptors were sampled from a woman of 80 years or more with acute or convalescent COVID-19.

CDR3 bases: TGTGCCAGCAGCCTAGGGTGGGGGGACACTGAAGCTTTCTTT. This codes for CASSLGWGDTEAFF. The chain employs TRBV9 and TRBJ1-1; the D gene is possibly TRBD1 (5 bases). This CDR3 has 14 residues. CDR1 SGDLS and CDR2 YYNGEE come from the germline V gene. The V end lost 4 bases, the J end lost 3 bases, and 13 bases lay between the germline ends.

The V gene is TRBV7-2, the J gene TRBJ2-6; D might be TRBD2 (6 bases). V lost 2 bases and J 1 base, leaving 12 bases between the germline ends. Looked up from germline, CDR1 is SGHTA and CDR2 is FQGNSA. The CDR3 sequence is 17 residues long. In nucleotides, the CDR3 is TGTGCCAGCAGCTTAACAACCGGAGGGTCTGGGGCCAACGTCCTGACTTTC. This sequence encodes CASSLTTGGSGANVLTF.

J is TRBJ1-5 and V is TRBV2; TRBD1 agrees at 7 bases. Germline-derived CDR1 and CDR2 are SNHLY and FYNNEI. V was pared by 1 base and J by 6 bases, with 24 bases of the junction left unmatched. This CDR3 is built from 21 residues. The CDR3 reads CASSEEIFLRGLNRGLQPQHF. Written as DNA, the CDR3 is TGTGCCAGCAGTGAAGAAATATTTCTTAGGGGGCTAAATAGGGGACTTCAGCCCCAGCATTTT.

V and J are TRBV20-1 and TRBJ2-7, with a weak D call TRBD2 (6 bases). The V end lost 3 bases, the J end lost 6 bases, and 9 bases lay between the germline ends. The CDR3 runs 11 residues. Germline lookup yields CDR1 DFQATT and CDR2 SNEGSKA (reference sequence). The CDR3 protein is CSASTGVEQYF. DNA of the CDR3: TGCAGTGCTAGTACGGGGGTCGAGCAGTACTTC.

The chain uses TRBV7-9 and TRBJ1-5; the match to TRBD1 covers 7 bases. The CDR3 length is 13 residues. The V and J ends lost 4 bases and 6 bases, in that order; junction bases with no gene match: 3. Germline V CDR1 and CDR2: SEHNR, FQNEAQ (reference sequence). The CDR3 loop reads CASSWGQSQPQHF. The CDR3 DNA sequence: TGTGCCAGCAGCTGGGGACAGTCTCAGCCCCAGCATTTT.

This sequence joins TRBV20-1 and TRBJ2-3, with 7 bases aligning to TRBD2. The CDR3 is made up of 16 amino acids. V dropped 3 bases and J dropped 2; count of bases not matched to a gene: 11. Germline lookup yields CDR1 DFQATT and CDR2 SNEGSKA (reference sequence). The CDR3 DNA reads TGCAGTGCTAGTTGGCTCCAGGGAGGGATCACAGATACGCAGTATTTT. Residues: CSASWLQGGITDTQYF.

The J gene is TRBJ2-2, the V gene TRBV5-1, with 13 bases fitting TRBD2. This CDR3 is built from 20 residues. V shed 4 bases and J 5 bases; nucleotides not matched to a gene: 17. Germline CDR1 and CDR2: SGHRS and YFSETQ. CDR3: CASSPGGLAGQRKGTGELFF. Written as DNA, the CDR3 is TGCGCCAGCAGCCCCGGGGGACTAGCGGGGCAAAGAAAGGGGACCGGGGAGCTGTTTTTT.

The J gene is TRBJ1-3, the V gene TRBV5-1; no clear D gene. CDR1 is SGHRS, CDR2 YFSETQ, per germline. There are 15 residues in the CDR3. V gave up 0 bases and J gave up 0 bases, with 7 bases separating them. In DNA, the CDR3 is TGCGCCAGCAGCTTGGGTCAAAACTCTGGAAACACCATATATTTT. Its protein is CASSLGQNSGNTIYF. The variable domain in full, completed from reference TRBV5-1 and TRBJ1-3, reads KAGVTQTPRYLIKTRGQQVTLSCSPISGHRSVSWYQQTPGQGLQFLFEYFSETQRNKGNFPGRFSGRQFSNSRSEMNVSTLELGDSALYLCASSLGQNSGNTIYFGEGSWLTVV.

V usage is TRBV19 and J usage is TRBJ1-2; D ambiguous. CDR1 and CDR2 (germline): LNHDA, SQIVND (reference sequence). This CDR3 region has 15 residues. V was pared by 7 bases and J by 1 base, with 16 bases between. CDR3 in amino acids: CASTSRAAFNYGYTF. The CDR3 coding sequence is TGTGCCAGTACCTCGAGGGCTGCATTTAACTATGGCTACACCTTC.

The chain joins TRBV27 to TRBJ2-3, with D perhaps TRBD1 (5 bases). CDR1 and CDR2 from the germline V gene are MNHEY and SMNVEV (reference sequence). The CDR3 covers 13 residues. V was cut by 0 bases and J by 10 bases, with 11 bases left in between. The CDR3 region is CASSLSNRNAQYF. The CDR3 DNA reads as TGTGCCAGCAGTTTATCGAACAGGAATGCGCAGTATTTT.

The CDR3 protein is CASSDEIAAPYNEQFF. CDR3 DNA: TGTGCCAGCAGTGACGAGATAGCGGCCCCCTACAATGAGCAGTTCTTC. The genes are TRBV6-4 and TRBJ2-1; D may be TRBD2 (6 bases). The CDR3 sequence is 16 residues long. Trimming stripped 2 bases from V and 2 bases from J, with 13 bases between. Germline lookup yields CDR1 MRHNA and CDR2 SNTAGT.

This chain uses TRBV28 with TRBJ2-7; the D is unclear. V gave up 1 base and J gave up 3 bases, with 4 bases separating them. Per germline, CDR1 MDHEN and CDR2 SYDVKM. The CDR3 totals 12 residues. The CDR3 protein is CASSLYSYEQYF. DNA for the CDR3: TGTGCCAGCAGTTTATACAGCTACGAGCAGTACTTC.

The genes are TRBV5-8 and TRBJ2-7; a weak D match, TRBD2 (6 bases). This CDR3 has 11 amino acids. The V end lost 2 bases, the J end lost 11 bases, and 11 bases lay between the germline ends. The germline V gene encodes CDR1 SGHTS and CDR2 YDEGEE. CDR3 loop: CASSFGGAKYF. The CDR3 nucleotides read TGTGCCAGCAGCTTCGGGGGTGCGAAGTACTTC. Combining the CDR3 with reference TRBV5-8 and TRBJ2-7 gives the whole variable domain EAGVTQSPTHLIKTRGQQATLRCSPISGHTSVYWYQQALGLGLQFLLWYDEGEERNRGNFPPRFSGRQFPNYSSELNVNALELEDSALYLCASSFGGAKYFGPGTRLTVT.

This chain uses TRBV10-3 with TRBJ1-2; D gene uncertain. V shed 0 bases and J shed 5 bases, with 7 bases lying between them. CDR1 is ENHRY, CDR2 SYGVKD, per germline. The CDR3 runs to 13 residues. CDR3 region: CAISESTRYGYTF. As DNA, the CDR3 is TGTGCCATCAGTGAGTCGACGCGGTATGGCTACACCTTC.

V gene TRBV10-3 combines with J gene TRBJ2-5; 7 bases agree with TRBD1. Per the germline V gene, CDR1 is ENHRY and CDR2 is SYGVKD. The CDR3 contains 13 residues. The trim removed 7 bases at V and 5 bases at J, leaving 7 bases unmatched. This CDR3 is CAITEDRWETQYF. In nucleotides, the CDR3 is TGTGCCATCACCGAGGACAGGTGGGAGACCCAGTACTTC.

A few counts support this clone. CDR3 residues: CASSFTGNQPQHF. The CDR3 nucleotides read TGTGCCAGCAGCTTCACGGGCAATCAGCCCCAGCATTTT. The V call is TRBV5-8, the J call TRBJ1-5; D is unclear. V was clipped by 2 bases and J by 2 bases, with 5 bases between them. Germline CDR1 SGHTS, CDR2 YDEGEE. This CDR3 spans 13 amino acids.

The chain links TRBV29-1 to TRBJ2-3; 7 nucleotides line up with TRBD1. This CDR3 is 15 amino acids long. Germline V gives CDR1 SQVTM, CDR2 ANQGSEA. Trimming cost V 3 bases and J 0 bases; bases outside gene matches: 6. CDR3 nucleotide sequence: TGCAGCGTTGAGACAGGGAGAGGGAGCACAGATACGCAGTATTTT. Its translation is CSVETGRGSTDTQYF.

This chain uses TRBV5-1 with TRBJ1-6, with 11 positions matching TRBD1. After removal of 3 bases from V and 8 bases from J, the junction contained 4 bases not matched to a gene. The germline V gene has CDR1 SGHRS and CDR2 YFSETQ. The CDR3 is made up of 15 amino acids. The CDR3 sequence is CASSWTGGSDSPLHF. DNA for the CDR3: TGCGCCAGCAGCTGGACAGGGGGCTCGGATTCACCCCTCCACTTT. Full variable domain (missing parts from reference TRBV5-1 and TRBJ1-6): KAGVTQTPRYLIKTRGQQVTLSCSPISGHRSVSWYQQTPGQGLQFLFEYFSETQRNKGNFPGRFSGRQFSNSRSEMNVSTLELGDSALYLCASSWTGGSDSPLHFGNGTRLTVT.

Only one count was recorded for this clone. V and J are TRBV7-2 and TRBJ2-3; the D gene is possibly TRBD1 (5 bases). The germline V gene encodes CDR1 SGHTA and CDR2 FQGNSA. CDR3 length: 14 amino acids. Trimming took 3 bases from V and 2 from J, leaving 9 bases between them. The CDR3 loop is CASSFGRDTDTQYF. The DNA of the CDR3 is TGTGCCAGCAGCTTTGGCAGGGACACAGATACGCAGTATTTT.

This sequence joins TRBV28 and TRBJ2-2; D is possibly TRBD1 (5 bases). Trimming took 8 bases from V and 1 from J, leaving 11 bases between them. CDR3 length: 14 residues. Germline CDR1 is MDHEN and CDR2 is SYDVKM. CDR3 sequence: CASRTGLNTGELFF. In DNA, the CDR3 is TGTGCCAGCCGTACAGGCTTGAACACCGGGGAGCTGTTTTTT. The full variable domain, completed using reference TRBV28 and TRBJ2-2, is DVKVTQSSRYLVKRTGEKVFLECVQDMDHENMFWYRQDPGLGLRLIYFSYDVKMKEKGDIPEGYSVSREKKERFSLILESASTNQTSMYLCASRTGLNTGELFFGEGSRLTVL.

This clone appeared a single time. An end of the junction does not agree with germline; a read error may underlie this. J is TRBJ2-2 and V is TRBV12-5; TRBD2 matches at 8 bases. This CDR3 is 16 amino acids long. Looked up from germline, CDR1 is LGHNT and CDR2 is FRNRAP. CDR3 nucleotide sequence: TGTGCTAGCGGTTTGATCCTAGCGGGGAACACCGGGGAGCTGTTTTTT. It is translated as CASGLILAGNTGELFF.

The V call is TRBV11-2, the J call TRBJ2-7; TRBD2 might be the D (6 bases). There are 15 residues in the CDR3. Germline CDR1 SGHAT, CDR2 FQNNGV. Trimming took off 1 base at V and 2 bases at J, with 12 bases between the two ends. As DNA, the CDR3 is TGTGCCAGCAGCTTAGCCGCCGGGGGTGCCTACGAGCAGTACTTC. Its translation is CASSLAAGGAYEQYF.

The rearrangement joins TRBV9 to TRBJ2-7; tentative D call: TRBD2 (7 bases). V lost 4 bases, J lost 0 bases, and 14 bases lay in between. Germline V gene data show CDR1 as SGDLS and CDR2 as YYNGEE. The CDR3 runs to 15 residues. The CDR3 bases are TGTGCCAGCAGCCTGGGGGGGCTCCTCTCCTACGAGCAGTACTTC. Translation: CASSLGGLLSYEQYF.

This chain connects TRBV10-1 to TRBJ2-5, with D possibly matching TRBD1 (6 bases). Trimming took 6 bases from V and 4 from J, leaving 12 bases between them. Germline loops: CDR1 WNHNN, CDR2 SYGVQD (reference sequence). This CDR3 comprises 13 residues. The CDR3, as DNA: TGCGCCAGCAGCACAGGGTGGGGAGAGACCCAGTACTTC. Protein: CASSTGWGETQYF.